This T cell receptor (beta chain) was identified in a study of blood T cell repertoires in COVID-19. The wider study: The study drew acute and convalescent COVID-19 samples from the United States, Italy and Spain.

The table lists this clone with a count of one. Germline CDR1 is MNHNS and CDR2 is SASEGT. The CDR3 has 16 amino acids. With V trimmed by 3 bases and J by 6 bases, 10 bases remained unmatched. Repertoires were generated with immunoSEQ multiplex PCR, while TCRdb's copy carries only in-frame clones and drops some. The sample lists 150,000 to 200,000 clones; 60% to 80% were seen once. The chain is built from TRBV6-1 and TRBJ2-7; 11 bases align to TRBD1. Sequencing used peripheral blood. The sequence was collected from a woman aged 65 to 85 with acute or convalescent COVID-19. The CDR3 here is CASSESIGQGASEQYF. DNA for the CDR3: TGTGCCAGCAGTGAGTCAATAGGACAGGGGGCTTCCGAGCAGTACTTC.